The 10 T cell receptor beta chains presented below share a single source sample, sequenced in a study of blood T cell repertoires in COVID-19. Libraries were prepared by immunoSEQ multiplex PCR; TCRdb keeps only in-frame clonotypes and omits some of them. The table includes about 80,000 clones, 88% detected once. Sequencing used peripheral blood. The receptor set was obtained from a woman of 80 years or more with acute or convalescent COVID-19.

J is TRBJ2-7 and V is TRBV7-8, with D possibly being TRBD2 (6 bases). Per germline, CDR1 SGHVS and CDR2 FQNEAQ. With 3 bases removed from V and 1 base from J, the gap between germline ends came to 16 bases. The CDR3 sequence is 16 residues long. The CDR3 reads CASSLVSGRSSYEQYF. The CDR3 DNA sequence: TGTGCCAGCAGCTTGGTTAGCGGCCGGAGTTCCTACGAGCAGTACTTC.

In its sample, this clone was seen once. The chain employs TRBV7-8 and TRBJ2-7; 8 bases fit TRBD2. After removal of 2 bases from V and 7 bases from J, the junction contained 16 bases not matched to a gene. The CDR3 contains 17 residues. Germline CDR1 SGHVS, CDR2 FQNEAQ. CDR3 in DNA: TGTGCCAGCAGCTTATTTCCCAGCGGGAGTCCGGCGGGAGAGCAGTACTTC. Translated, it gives CASSLFPSGSPAGEQYF.

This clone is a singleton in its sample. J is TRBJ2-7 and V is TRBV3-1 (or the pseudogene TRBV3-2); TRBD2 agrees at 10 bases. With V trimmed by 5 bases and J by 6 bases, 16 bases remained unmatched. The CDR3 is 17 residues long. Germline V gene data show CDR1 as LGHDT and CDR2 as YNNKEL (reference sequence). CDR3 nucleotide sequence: TGTGCCAGCAGCGGAAGGTCTGCGAACCTAGCGGGAGTCGAGCAGTACTTC. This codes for CASSGRSANLAGVEQYF.

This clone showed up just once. In DNA, the CDR3 is TGTGCCAGCAGCTTAGGTGCCGGGACAGGCGGCAATGAGCAGTTCTTC. Amino acids: CASSLGAGTGGNEQFF. This chain links TRBV7-2 with TRBJ2-1; 8 nucleotides agree with TRBD1. The CDR3 covers 16 residues. CDR1 is SGHTA, CDR2 FQGNSA, per germline. Germline trimming cut 1 base from V and 6 bases from J; bases unmatched to any gene: 8.

CDR3 residues: CASSQVARGRSGNTIYF. The CDR3 nucleotides are TGTGCCAGCAGCCAAGTAGCAAGGGGCCGGTCTGGAAACACCATATATTTT. The chain is built from TRBV14 and TRBJ1-3; D may be TRBD1 (5 bases). The V gene lost 1 base and the J gene lost 1 base, with 14 bases spanning the gap. Germline V gives CDR1 SGHDN, CDR2 FVKESK. The CDR3 consists of 17 residues.

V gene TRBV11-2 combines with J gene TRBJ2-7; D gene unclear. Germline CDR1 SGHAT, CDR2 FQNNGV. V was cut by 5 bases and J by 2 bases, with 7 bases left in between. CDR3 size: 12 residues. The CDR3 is CASSPRAYEQYF. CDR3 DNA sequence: TGTGCCAGCAGCCCGCGAGCCTACGAGCAGTACTTC.

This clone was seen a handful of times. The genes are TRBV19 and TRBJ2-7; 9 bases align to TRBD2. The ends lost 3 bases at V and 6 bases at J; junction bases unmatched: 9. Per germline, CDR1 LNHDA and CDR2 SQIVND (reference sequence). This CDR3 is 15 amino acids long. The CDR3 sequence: CASSIVAGAGGEQYF. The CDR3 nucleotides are TGTGCCAGTAGTATCGTAGCGGGAGCCGGGGGCGAGCAGTACTTC.

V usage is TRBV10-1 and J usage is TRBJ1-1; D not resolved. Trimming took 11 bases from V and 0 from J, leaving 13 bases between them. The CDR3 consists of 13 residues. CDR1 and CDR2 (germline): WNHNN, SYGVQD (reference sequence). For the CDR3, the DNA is TGCGCCGGCTTCGGGGTCATGAACACTGAAGCTTTCTTT. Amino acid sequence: CAGFGVMNTEAFF.

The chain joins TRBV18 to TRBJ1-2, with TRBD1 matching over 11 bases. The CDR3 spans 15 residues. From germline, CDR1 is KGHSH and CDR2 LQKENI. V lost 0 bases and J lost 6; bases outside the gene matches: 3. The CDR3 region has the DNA TGTGCCAGCTCACCACCGGGACAGGGGGAACATGGCTACACCTTC. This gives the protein CASSPPGQGEHGYTF.

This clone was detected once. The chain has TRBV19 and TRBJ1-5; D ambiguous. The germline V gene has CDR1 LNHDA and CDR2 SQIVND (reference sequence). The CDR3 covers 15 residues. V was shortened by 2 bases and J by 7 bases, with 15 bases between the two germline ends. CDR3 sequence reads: CASSINPGSGQPQHF. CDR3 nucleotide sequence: TGTGCCAGTAGTATAAATCCCGGGTCGGGACAGCCCCAGCATTTT.